The present entry profiles one T cell receptor beta chain with its context. The source of the sample is a study of blood T cell repertoires in COVID-19. Background on the study: Sources were T cells, B-cell-depleted T cells, or PBMCs; the material itself was cDNA or gDNA.

The V gene's germline CDR1 is SGHRS and CDR2 YFSETQ. V trimming: 4 bases; J trimming: 7 bases; junction bases outside the gene matches: 4. This CDR3 spans 14 amino acids. Clinical history as reported by participants underpinned cohort assignment. Using immunoSEQ multiplex PCR, the repertoire was profiled, and TCRdb retains in-frame clones only, with some absent. The data show 200,000 to 250,000 clones, around 89% seen once. This sequence originates from a man aged 25 to 40 who had been exposed to COVID-19. Sequenced sample: PBMCs or T cells enriched from blood (not recorded which). The V gene is TRBV5-1, the J gene TRBJ1-6; 8 bases align to TRBD1. The CDR3 loop is CASSLTGVNSPLHF. The CDR3 DNA reads TGCGCCAGCAGCCTGACAGGGGTGAATTCACCCCTCCACTTT.